This T cell receptor beta chain originates from a study of identical twins. The germline gives CDR1 SQVTM, CDR2 ANQGSEA. V shed 0 bases and J shed 7 bases, with 7 bases lying between them. CDR3 length equals 12 residues. Each CDR3 protein gets one entry after TCRdb re-called the 5' RACE reads with MiXCR. The sample gives 650,000 to 750,000 distinct CDR3 sequences, about 20% of which show up once; approximately 4.5% is in the top ten. This sample was also put to use in a study of T cells expressing NK-cell markers.

The chain combines TRBV29-1 with TRBJ2-1; D unclear. This TCR derives from a woman between 18 and 29 years old in good health. Input material: PBMCs. This chain's CDR3 is CSVEDGRNEQFF. In DNA form, the CDR3 reads TGCAGCGTTGAAGATGGTCGGAATGAGCAGTTCTTC.